Listed below are T cell receptor beta chains from one sample, sequenced in a study of CD8+ T cells in alopecia areata. Data came from immunoSEQ multiplex PCR; TCRdb stores just in-frame clones and leaves some out. Seen here are roughly 130,000 clones, around three fifths observed once, and the top ten hold 4.5%. The sample was CD4+ T cells sorted from blood, taken at week 0. All receptors come from a human donor with alopecia areata. Both conserved end residues are part of each CDR3. Not every row has a clone size; where given, it reads once, few, many or a size class.

>TRBV4-3|TRBJ1-1|NA
CASSQDHMTGWNTEAFF
>TRBV27|TRBJ2-3|few
CASTPDYRTDTQYF
>TRBV2|TRBJ1-1|NA
CASSERGNTEAFF
>TRBV7-9|TRBJ1-5|NA
CASSLDGQPQHF
>TRBV9|TRBJ2-7|NA
CASSVRVHSYEQYF
>TRBV6-5|TRBJ1-4|few
CASSSGTGNEKLFF
>TRBV7-2|TRBJ2-7|NA
CASSSSGTGLEQYF
>TRBV28|TRBJ2-5|few
CAYRETQYF
>TRBV6-1|TRBJ2-7|NA
CASIQWGLSYEQYF
>TRBV5-1|TRBJ2-7|NA
CASSYQGTDYEQYF
>TRBV5-1|TRBJ2-7|NA
CASSLNSYEQYF
>TRBV30|TRBJ1-5|NA
CAWSVILGGQPQHF
>TRBV4-1|TRBJ1-4|NA
CASSQPPNEKLFF
>TRBV5-6|TRBJ2-5|NA
CASSLRDRGQETQYF
>TRBV19|TRBJ1-1|few
CASTRNREANTEAFF
>TRBV5-6|TRBJ1-1|NA
CASSLAGPTEAFF
>TRBV5-1|TRBJ2-5|NA
CASSLGDSGPGGTQYF
>TRBV7-2|TRBJ1-6|NA
CASSQRQSYNSPLHF
>TRBV6-6|TRBJ2-7|NA
CASSPVGYNEQYF
>TRBV7-2|TRBJ2-3|NA
CASSEGQGVRYF
>TRBV19|TRBJ1-5|NA
CASSSRVTGNRIVDQPQHF
>TRBV4-1|TRBJ1-2|NA
CASSQGGGAIVSGYTF
>TRBV19|TRBJ2-1|NA
CASSRTSGRSSYNEQFF
>TRBV13|TRBJ1-1|NA
CASSLGREAFF
>TRBV5-6|TRBJ1-1|few
CASSLAIGVYTEAFF
>TRBV7-9|TRBJ2-5|NA
CASSLADPGGTQYF
>TRBV7-8|TRBJ2-2|NA
CASSLDRGRSGELFF
>TRBV18|TRBJ1-6|NA
CASSPSVAGTGSPLHF
>TRBV9|TRBJ2-1|NA
CASSAGQGFLLAEQFF
>TRBV5-1|TRBJ2-1|NA
CASSPGLAGYNEQFF
>TRBV5-1|TRBJ1-1|NA
CASSLGRNTEAFF
>TRBV18|TRBJ1-1|once
CASSPTPGAGNTEAFF
>TRBV25-1|TRBJ2-1|NA
CASTWAGNNEQFF
>TRBV9|TRBJ2-2|NA
CASSVGSSATGELFF
>TRBV7-6|TRBJ1-5|few
CASSPDQGGNQPQHF
>TRBV7-3|TRBJ2-3|NA
CASSHGLAVLSTDTQYF
>TRBV29-1|TRBJ2-4|NA
CSVEDLRQGKNIQYF
>TRBV4-1|TRBJ2-1|few
CASSQAAGTPYNEQFF
>TRBV29-1|TRBJ2-1|NA
CSVIERQGPSYNEQFF
>TRBV9|TRBJ2-3|NA
CASSEGPLTDTQYF
>TRBV29-1|TRBJ1-2|NA
CSVDGRGYGYTF
>TRBV6-5|TRBJ2-1|NA
CASSYSTSGSNEQFF
>TRBV7-2|TRBJ1-3|NA
CASSLQGYSGNTIYF
>TRBV4-1|NA|NA
CASSQAPSGTYEQYF
>TRBV4-3|TRBJ2-7|few
CASSQELRAFEQYF
>TRBV2|TRBJ2-1|NA
CASSPNGRLSYNEQFF
>TRBV7-2|TRBJ1-1|NA
CASSPYTNGRLNTEAFF
>TRBV4-1|TRBJ2-3|NA
CASSQRQGSVDTQYF
>TRBV4-3|TRBJ2-1|NA
CASSQSGTGSYNEQFF
>TRBV9|TRBJ2-4|NA
CASSSYGDIQYF
>TRBV4-1|TRBJ2-4|NA
CASSQGNGATLAKNIQYF
>TRBV25-1|TRBJ2-7|NA
CASSDFPLGQTDYEQYF
>TRBV5-1|TRBJ2-5|NA
CASSFQGSEETQYF
>TRBV20-1|TRBJ2-3|NA
CSAGRMDTQYF